The 20 T cell receptor beta chains below were found in one sample sequenced in a study of TIL therapy for anti-PD-1-resistant metastatic lung cancer. Time point defined: pre-treatment sample, taken before nivolumab and TIL therapy. Sequencing used immunoSEQ v3. The data were produced by immunoSEQ multiplex PCR, yet TCRdb's version contains in-frame clones alone and is incomplete. The sample holds about 60,000 clones, about nine tenths seen once. The sample was blood, taken at baseline. These receptors all come from a person between 25 and 79 years old with non-small cell lung cancer.

This clone is a singleton in its sample. This sequence joins TRBV28 and TRBJ1-4, with 9 bases lining up with TRBD1. The junction had 4 bases not matched to a gene; V was cut back by 8 bases and J by 0 bases. This CDR3 contains 15 residues. The germline gives CDR1 MDHEN, CDR2 SYDVKM. The chain's CDR3 is CASWGQGSTNEKLFF. CDR3 nucleotides: TGTGCCAGCTGGGGACAGGGCTCAACTAATGAAAAACTGTTTTTT. The whole variable domain, filled in from reference TRBV28 and TRBJ1-4, reads DVKVTQSSRYLVKRTGEKVFLECVQDMDHENMFWYRQDPGLGLRLIYFSYDVKMKEKGDIPEGYSVSREKKERFSLILESASTNQTSMYLCASWGQGSTNEKLFFGSGTQLSVL.

The genes are TRBV4-1 and TRBJ1-1; 10 positions match TRBD1. Germline V lookup: CDR1 MGHRA, CDR2 YSYEKL. Trimming took 0 bases from V and 5 from J; bases not matched to a gene: 3. This CDR3 is 15 amino acids long. In DNA form, the CDR3 reads TGCGCCAGCAGCCAAGATTGGGGACAGGGGACTGAAGCTTTCTTT. It is translated as CASSQDWGQGTEAFF.

The chain is built from TRBV6-4 and TRBJ1-2, with D possibly TRBD1 on 6 matching bases. V lost 0 bases, J lost 6 bases, and 11 bases lay in between. The CDR3 has 14 residues. CDR1 and CDR2 from the germline V gene are MRHNA and SNTAGT. CDR3 protein: CASSDSFTGNGYTF. The CDR3 nucleotides are TGTGCCAGCAGTGACTCTTTCACAGGGAATGGCTACACCTTC.

The V gene is TRBV9, the J gene TRBJ2-7; 8 bases align to TRBD1. The CDR3 is 15 amino acids. The germline V gene encodes CDR1 SGDLS and CDR2 YYNGEE. The ends lost 4 bases at V and 4 bases at J; junction bases unmatched: 10. The CDR3 nucleotides are TGTGCCAGCAGCCTACAAGGACAGGGAGGTTACGAGCAGTACTTC. This sequence encodes CASSLQGQGGYEQYF.

The rearrangement uses TRBV9 and TRBJ2-2; no clear D. Looked up from germline, CDR1 is SGDLS and CDR2 is YYNGEE. V was clipped by 4 bases and J by 6 bases, with 10 bases between them. This CDR3 is 13 amino acids long. The CDR3 DNA is TGTGCCAGCAGCCCCCTCGGGCCCGGGGAGCTGTTTTTT. It specifies CASSPLGPGELFF.

This chain joins TRBV14 and TRBJ2-7, with D tentatively TRBD2 (7 bases). V was trimmed by 1 base and J by 5 bases, leaving 9 bases between them. Germline loops: CDR1 SGHDN, CDR2 FVKESK. This CDR3 spans 13 amino acids. The CDR3 nucleotides are TGTGCCAGCAGCCAAGGGGGGGGCAACGAGCAGTACTTC. Translating it yields CASSQGGGNEQYF. The full variable domain, rest sourced from reference TRBV14 and TRBJ2-7, is EAGVTQFPSHSVIEKGQTVTLRCDPISGHDNLYWYRRVMGKEIKFLLHFVKESKQDESGMPNNRFLAERTGGTYSTLKVQPAELEDSGVYFCASSQGGGNEQYFGPGTRLTVT.

V and J are TRBV2 and TRBJ1-1; TRBD1 aligns across 9 bases. Germline-derived CDR1 and CDR2 are SNHLY and FYNNEI. The CDR3 runs 14 residues. The V gene end was trimmed by 4 bases and the J gene end by 5 bases; junction bases not matched to a gene: 5. CDR3 amino acids: CASSATGGLTEAFF. The CDR3 DNA is TGTGCCAGCAGTGCGACAGGGGGACTGACTGAAGCTTTCTTT.

This chain uses TRBV5-1 with TRBJ2-2, with D hard to call. This CDR3 region has 16 residues. Germline lookup yields CDR1 SGHRS and CDR2 YFSETQ. V lost 1 base to trimming and J lost 3 bases, with 13 bases between them. This chain's CDR3 is CASSLSRGPDTGELFF. Written as DNA, the CDR3 is TGCGCCAGCAGCTTGTCGCGAGGTCCGGACACCGGGGAGCTGTTTTTT.

This rearrangement joins TRBV4-1 to TRBJ2-1; 8 bases align to TRBD1. Trimming cost V 0 bases and J 10 bases; bases outside gene matches: 5. The CDR3 totals 14 residues. CDR1 and CDR2 (germline): MGHRA, YSYEKL. This CDR3 reads CASSQEGTGEEQFF. Written as DNA, the CDR3 is TGCGCCAGCAGCCAAGAAGGGACAGGTGAGGAGCAGTTCTTC.

The rearrangement joins TRBV19 to TRBJ1-4; D may be TRBD1 (5 bases). Trimming left V 9 bases short and J 6 bases short, with 23 bases between. This CDR3 region has 16 residues. Germline V gene lookup returns CDR1 LNHDA and CDR2 SQIVND (reference sequence). CDR3 coding DNA: TGTGCCAGCCGGGACGGCAGGGCTGGTATCTATGAAAAACTGTTTTTT. This codes for CASRDGRAGIYEKLFF.

This chain connects TRBV12-3 or TRBV12-4 to TRBJ1-5; the D is unclear. The CDR3 covers 13 residues. Trimming pared 3 bases from V and 6 bases from J, leaving 9 bases between. Here the CDR3 DNA reads TGTGCCAGCAGTTTCGGGGTTGGTCAGCCCCAGCATTTT. Its protein product is CASSFGVGQPQHF.

In this sample, this clone turned up a few times. Other nucleotide sequences in the sample specify the same CDR3. This chain uses TRBV28 with TRBJ2-1, with D unresolved. The CDR3 length is 15 residues. The V end was cut by 2 bases, the J end by 3 bases, with 11 bases between. The germline V gene has CDR1 MDHEN and CDR2 SYDVKM. CDR3 protein: CASSLGGVSYNEQFF. The CDR3 region has the DNA TGTGCCAGCAGTTTAGGTGGGGTTAGCTACAATGAGCAGTTCTTC.

V gene TRBV5-1 combines with J gene TRBJ1-1; no clear D gene. V lost 0 bases, J lost 8 bases, and 8 bases lay in between. The CDR3 is made up of 12 amino acids. Per the germline V gene, CDR1 is SGHRS and CDR2 is YFSETQ. The CDR3 bases are TGCGCCAGCAGCTTGGGCGGGGAAGAAGCTTTCTTT. Protein product: CASSLGGEEAFF. The variable domain in full, completed from reference TRBV5-1 and TRBJ1-1, reads KAGVTQTPRYLIKTRGQQVTLSCSPISGHRSVSWYQQTPGQGLQFLFEYFSETQRNKGNFPGRFSGRQFSNSRSEMNVSTLELGDSALYLCASSLGGEEAFFGQGTRLTVV.

The rearrangement uses TRBV30 and TRBJ2-7; D unclear. CDR3 length equals 13 residues. Germline CDR1 GTSNPN, CDR2 SVGIG (reference sequence). V was cut by 3 bases and J by 5 bases, with 14 bases left in between. The CDR3 here is CAWSPDPGNEQYF. The CDR3 DNA is TGTGCCTGGAGCCCGGACCCTGGTAACGAGCAGTACTTC.

The gene calls are TRBV27 and TRBJ2-7; 8 nucleotides match TRBD1. Germline V lookup: CDR1 MNHEY, CDR2 SMNVEV (reference sequence). J lost 3 bases, V lost 2 bases, and 6 bases had no gene match. The CDR3 loop spans 15 amino acids. Written as DNA, the CDR3 is TGTGCCAGCAGTTTAATACAGGGGGAAGGCTACGAGCAGTACTTC. Amino acids: CASSLIQGEGYEQYF.

This clone was seen a single time. V gene TRBV19 combines with J gene TRBJ2-3; a weak D match, TRBD2 (6 bases). CDR3 size: 12 residues. Trimming removed 6 bases from V and 5 bases from J, with 9 bases in between. Germline values: CDR1 LNHDA, CDR2 SQIVND (reference sequence). CDR3 nucleotide sequence: TGTGCCAGTAGCACGGGGGAAGATACGCAGTATTTT. It encodes CASSTGEDTQYF.

The chain recombines TRBV5-4 with TRBJ1-6, with 9 bases lining up with TRBD1. This CDR3 spans 16 amino acids. J gave up 7 bases and V 1 base, and 6 bases lay outside the gene matches. Looked up from germline, CDR1 is SGHNT and CDR2 is YYREEE (reference sequence). CDR3 residues: CASSLMVDRGNSPLHF. The CDR3 DNA is TGTGCCAGCAGCTTGATGGTTGACAGGGGGAATTCACCCCTCCACTTT.

The chain recombines TRBV18 with TRBJ2-7; no clear D. Germline V gene sequence: CDR1 KGHSH, CDR2 LQKENI. The CDR3 runs to 13 residues. V was cut by 1 base and J by 1 base, with 5 bases left in between. CDR3 nucleotide sequence: TGTGCCAGCTCACCACGCCAGTCCTACGAGCAGTACTTC. Its translation: CASSPRQSYEQYF.

The chain combines TRBV19 with TRBJ1-1; D remains ambiguous. The ends were cut back, 1 base at V and 1 base at J, with 13 bases in the middle. The germline gives CDR1 LNHDA, CDR2 SQIVND (reference sequence). This CDR3 is 16 amino acids long. The CDR3 DNA follows: TGTGCCAGTAGTATAGGGTCGGGAACACCGAACACTGAAGCTTTCTTT. This translates into CASSIGSGTPNTEAFF.

CDR3 DNA sequence: TGTGCCAGTAGTATAGTAGGAGCCAACGAGGGGGGCTACACCTTC. Protein product: CASSIVGANEGGYTF. The gene calls are TRBV19 and TRBJ1-2, with TRBD1 as a possible D gene (5 bases). This CDR3 comprises 15 residues. CDR1 is LNHDA and CDR2 is SQIVND in the germline V gene (reference sequence). With 1 base removed from V and 8 bases from J, the gap between germline ends came to 17 bases.